These 2 T cell receptor beta chains were sequenced from one sample in a study of blood T cells in healthy people across ages (dated by TCRdb to the mid-2010s). Library preparation was by 5' RACE. TCRdb shows the sequencer as Illumina HiSeq 2500. The second PCR ran for roughly 6 to 11 cycles and used a J-beta primer mix along with a sample-barcoded 5' primer. The raw public reads went through TCRdb reprocessing: fastp at Q25, MiXCR clone calling, in-frame beta chains kept. Entries that share a CDR3 protein sequence are merged under the most common genes and DNA. The sample data list approximately 780,000 distinct CDR3 sequences, and approximately 24% of these were observed just once. The ten largest clones add up to about 3% of the sample. Another study also made use of these data, one on T cells of mothers and their children.

The sequenced sample consisted of blood. The receptors shown here come from a boy between 10 and 17 years old in good health.

The gene calls are TRBV12-5 and TRBJ2-5; D may be TRBD2 (6 bases). The J call could be wrong; TRBJ2-1 is a better fit for the DNA end. The CDR3 contains 13 residues. Germline-derived CDR1 and CDR2 are LGHNT and FRNRAP. CDR3 nucleotides: TGTGCTAGTGGTCGCGGGGTGGGCGATGAGCAGTTCTTC. Translating it yields CASGRGVGDEQFF.

The genes are TRBV7-6 and TRBJ2-5; D may correspond to TRBD1 or TRBD2 (5 bases each). The closer fit of TRBJ2-7 to the DNA end suggests the J call may be wrong. CDR1 and CDR2 (germline): SGHVS, FNYEAQ. The CDR3 length is 15 residues. This CDR3 reads CASSSDRGLSYEQYF. The CDR3 nucleotides read TGTGCCAGCAGCTCCGACCGGGGCTTAAGCTACGAGCAGTACTTC.